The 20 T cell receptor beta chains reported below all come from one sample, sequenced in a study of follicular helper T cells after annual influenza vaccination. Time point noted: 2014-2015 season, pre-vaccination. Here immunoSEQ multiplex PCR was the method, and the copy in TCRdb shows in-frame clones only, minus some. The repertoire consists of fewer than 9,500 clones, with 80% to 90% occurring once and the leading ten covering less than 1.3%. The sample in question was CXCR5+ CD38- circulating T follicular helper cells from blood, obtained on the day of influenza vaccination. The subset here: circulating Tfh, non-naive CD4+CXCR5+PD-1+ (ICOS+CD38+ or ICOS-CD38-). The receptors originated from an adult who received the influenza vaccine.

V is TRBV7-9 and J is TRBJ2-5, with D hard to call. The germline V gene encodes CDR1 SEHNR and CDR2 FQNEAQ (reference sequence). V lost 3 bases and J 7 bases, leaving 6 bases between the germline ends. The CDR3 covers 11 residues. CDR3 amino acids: CASSLGGTQYF. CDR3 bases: TGTGCCAGCAGCTTGGGCGGGACCCAGTACTTC.

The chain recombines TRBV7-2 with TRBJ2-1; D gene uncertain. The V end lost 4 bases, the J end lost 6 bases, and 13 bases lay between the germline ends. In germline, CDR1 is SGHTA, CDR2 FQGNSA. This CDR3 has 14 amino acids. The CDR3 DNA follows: TGTGCCAGCAGCTCACGACCTCCGCTCAATGAGCAGTTCTTC. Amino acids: CASSSRPPLNEQFF.

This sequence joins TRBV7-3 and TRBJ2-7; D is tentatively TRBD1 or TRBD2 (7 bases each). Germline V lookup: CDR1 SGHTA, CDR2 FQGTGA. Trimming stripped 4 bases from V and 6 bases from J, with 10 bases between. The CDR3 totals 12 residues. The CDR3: CASSSGGGEQYF. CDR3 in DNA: TGTGCCAGCAGCTCAGGGGGGGGCGAGCAGTACTTC.

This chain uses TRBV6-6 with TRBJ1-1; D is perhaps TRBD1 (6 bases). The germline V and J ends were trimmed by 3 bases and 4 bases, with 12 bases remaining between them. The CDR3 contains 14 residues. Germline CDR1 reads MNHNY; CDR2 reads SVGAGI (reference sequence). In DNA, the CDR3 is TGTGCCAGCAGTTATCAACAGGGCGGCACTGAAGCTTTCTTT. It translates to CASSYQQGGTEAFF.

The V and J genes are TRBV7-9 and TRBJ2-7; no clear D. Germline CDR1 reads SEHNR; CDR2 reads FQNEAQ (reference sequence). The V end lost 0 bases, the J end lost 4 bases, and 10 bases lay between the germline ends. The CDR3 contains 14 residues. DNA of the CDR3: TGTGCCAGCAGCTTAGCGTTGATAGGTTACGAGCAGTACTTC. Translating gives CASSLALIGYEQYF.

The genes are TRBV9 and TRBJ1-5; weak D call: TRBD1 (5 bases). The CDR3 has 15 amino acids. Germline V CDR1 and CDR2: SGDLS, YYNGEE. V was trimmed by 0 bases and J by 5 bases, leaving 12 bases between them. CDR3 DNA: TGTGCCAGCAGCGTAGGGGGGAGCCCGGATCAGCCCCAGCATTTT. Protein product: CASSVGGSPDQPQHF.

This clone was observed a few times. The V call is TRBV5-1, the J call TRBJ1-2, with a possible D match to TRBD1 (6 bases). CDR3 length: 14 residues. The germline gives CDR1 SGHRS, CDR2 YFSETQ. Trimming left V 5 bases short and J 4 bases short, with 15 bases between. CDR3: CASRYRDSGYGYTF. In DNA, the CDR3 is TGCGCCAGCAGGTACAGGGATTCCGGCTATGGCTACACCTTC. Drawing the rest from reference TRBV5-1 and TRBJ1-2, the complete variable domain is KAGVTQTPRYLIKTRGQQVTLSCSPISGHRSVSWYQQTPGQGLQFLFEYFSETQRNKGNFPGRFSGRQFSNSRSEMNVSTLELGDSALYLCASRYRDSGYGYTFGSGTRLTVV.

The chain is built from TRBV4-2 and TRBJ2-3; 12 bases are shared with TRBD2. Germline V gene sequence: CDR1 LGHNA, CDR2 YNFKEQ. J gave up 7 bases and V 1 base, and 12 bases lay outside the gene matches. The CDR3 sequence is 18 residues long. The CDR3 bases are TGTGCCAGCAGCCAAGGTTCGAGCCTAGCGGGGGGGCAAAATACGCAGTATTTT. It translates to CASSQGSSLAGGQNTQYF.

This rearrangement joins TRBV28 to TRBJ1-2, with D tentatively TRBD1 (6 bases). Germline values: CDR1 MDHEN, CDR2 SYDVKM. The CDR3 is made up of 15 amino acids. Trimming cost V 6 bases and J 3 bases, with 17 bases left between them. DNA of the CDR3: TGTGCCAGCAGAAAACAGGGAAGTAATGACTATGGCTACACCTTC. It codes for CASRKQGSNDYGYTF.

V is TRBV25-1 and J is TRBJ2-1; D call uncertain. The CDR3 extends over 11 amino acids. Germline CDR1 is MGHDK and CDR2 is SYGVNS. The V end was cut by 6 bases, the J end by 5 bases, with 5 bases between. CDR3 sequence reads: CASRTNNEQFF. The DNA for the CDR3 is TGTGCCAGCAGGACAAACAATGAGCAGTTCTTC.

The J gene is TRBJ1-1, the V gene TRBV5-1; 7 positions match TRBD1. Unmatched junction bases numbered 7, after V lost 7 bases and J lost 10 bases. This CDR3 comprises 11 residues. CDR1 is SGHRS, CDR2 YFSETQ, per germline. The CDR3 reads CASREQGRAFF. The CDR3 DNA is TGCGCCAGCCGAGAACAGGGGAGAGCTTTCTTT.

The CDR3 nucleotides read TGTGCCAGTAGTATGGAGGCCCGTCCTAACTATGGCTACACCTTC. It translates to CASSMEARPNYGYTF. V is TRBV19 and J is TRBJ1-2, with D unclear. Germline V gene data show CDR1 as LNHDA and CDR2 as SQIVND (reference sequence). V lost 3 bases to trimming and J lost 0 bases, with 11 bases between them. The CDR3 has 15 amino acids.

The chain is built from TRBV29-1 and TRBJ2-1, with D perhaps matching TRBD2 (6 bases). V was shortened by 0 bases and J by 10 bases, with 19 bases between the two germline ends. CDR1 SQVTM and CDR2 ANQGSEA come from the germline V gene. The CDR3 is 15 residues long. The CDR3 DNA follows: TGCAGCGTTGAAGATCCTGGTCTAGCGTCACCCGAGCAGTTCTTC. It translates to CSVEDPGLASPEQFF.

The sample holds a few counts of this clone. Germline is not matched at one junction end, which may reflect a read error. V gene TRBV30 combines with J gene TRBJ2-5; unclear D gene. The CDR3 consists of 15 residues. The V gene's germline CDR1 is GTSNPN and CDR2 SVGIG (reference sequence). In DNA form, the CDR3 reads TGTGCCTGGAGTGTTGGGTCTGTACCAAGAGAGGCCCAGTACTTC. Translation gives CAWSVGSVPREAQYF.

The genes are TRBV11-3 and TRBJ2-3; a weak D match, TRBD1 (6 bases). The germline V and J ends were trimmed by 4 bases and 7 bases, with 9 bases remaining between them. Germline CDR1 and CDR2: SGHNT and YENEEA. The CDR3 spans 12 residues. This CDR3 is CASSSQGNTQYF. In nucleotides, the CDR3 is TGTGCCAGCAGCTCACAGGGAAATACGCAGTATTTT.

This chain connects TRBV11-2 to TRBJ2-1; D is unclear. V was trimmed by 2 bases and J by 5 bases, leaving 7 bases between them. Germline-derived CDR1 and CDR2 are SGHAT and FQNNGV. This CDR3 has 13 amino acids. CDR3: CASSLNVDNEQFF. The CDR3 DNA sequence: TGTGCCAGCAGCTTAAACGTTGACAATGAGCAGTTCTTC.

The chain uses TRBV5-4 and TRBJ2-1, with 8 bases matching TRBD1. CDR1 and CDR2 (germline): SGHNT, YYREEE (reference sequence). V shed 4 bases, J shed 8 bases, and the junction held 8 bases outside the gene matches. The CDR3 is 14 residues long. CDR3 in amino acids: CASSTRLTGDEQFF. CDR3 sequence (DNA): TGTGCCAGCAGCACCCGATTGACAGGGGATGAGCAGTTCTTC.

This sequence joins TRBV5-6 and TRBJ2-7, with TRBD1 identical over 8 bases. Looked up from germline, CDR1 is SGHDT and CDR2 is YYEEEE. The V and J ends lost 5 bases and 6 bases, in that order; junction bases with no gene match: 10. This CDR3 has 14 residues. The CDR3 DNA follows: TGTGCCAGCAGTATCTGGACAGGGATGAGCGAGCAGTACTTC. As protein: CASSIWTGMSEQYF.

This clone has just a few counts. CDR3 loop: CASSLNGYEQYF. CDR3 nucleotide sequence: TGTGCCAGCAGCTTAAACGGCTACGAGCAGTACTTC. This chain connects TRBV7-9 to TRBJ2-7; no clear D gene. Germline CDR1 and CDR2: SEHNR and FQNEAQ (reference sequence). Trimming cost V 2 bases and J 3 bases, with 5 bases left between them. CDR3 length equals 12 residues.

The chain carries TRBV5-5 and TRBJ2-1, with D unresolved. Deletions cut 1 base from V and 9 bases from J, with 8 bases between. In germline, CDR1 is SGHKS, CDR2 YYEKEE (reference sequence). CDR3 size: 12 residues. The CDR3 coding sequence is TGTGCCAGCAGCTTGTGGGTTGGTGAGCAGTTCTTC. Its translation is CASSLWVGEQFF.